This T cell receptor (beta chain) stems from a study of tumor and adjacent non-tumor tissue in lung cancer. Notes on the study in general: Patients with more diverse tumor TCRs had worse survival. In normal lung, the top 100 clones were significantly more dominant than in tumor.

Three rounds of nested PCR, following a modified ARM-PCR protocol, produced the TCRbeta library. TCRdb called the multiplex PCR reads again in MiXCR, with one record for every CDR3 protein. The sample contains 120,000 to 150,000 distinct CDR3 sequences, approximately 70% of which appear only once. No cell sorting was done before RNA was extracted from the tissue. The germline gives CDR1 SQVTM, CDR2 ANQGSEA. With 3 bases removed from V and 3 bases from J, the gap between germline ends came to 11 bases. The CDR3 has 13 amino acids. There are many counts of this clonotype. Its antigen remains unknown. The rearrangement uses TRBV29-1 and TRBJ1-1; D unclear. The sequenced sample consisted of lung tumor tissue. This clonotype was obtained from a man aged 55 to 70 with small cell lung cancer. The CDR3 bases are TGCAGCGTTGAGAGGAATGCGGACACTGAAGCTTTCTTT. Protein sequence: CSVERNADTEAFF. The variable domain in full, completed from reference TRBV29-1 and TRBJ1-1, reads SAVISQKPSRDICQRGTSLTIQCQVDSQVTMMFWYRQQPGQSLTLIATANQGSEATYESGFVIDKFPISRPNLTFSTLTVSNMSPEDSSIYLCSVERNADTEAFFGQGTRLTVV.